Here is one T cell receptor beta chain with its context. Its antigen remains unidentified. These data are taken from a study of early T cells in non-severe SARS-CoV-2 infection. At the level of the study: Chains stayed unpaired after sequencing of bulk RNA from unsorted whole blood. Regarding the study as a whole: Anti-spike CD8 specificities were favored by VDJdb matching, whose results missed private and CD4 specificities.

The CDR3 has 12 residues. V was shortened by 2 bases and J by 3 bases, with 5 bases between the two germline ends. Per the germline V gene, CDR1 is SGHVS and CDR2 is FNYEAQ. cDNA molecules, individually, were tagged with unique molecular identifiers. TCRdb itself ran the 5' RACE reads through MiXCR, one entry per CDR3 protein. The table lists approximately 97,000 distinct CDR3 sequences, around 10% of them singletons. The clonotype comes from an adult who was a healthcare worker with PCR-confirmed SARS-CoV-2 infection or an uninfected control (not recorded which). This chain uses TRBV7-6 with TRBJ2-7; D unclear. The source material was whole blood, sampled at baseline. For the CDR3, the DNA is TGTGCCAGCAGCTTAAGGGACTACGAGCAGTACTTC. Translated, it gives CASSLRDYEQYF.